The 18 T cell receptor beta chains presented below share a single source sample, sequenced in a study of blood T cell repertoires in COVID-19. Assay used: immunoSEQ multiplex PCR; TCRdb lists only in-frame clones, some missing. Of around 250,000 clones listed, approximately 90% are singletons. Material for sequencing was PBMCs or T cells enriched from blood (not recorded which). These receptors were obtained from a man aged 35 to 55 who had been exposed to COVID-19.

The J gene is TRBJ1-3, the V gene TRBV28; D gene unclear. CDR1 and CDR2 (germline): MDHEN, SYDVKM. This CDR3 region has 15 residues. Trimming stripped 5 bases from V and 2 bases from J, with 13 bases between. CDR3 DNA: TGTGCCAGCAGTCTCCTCGGCGGGACTGGAAACACCATATATTTT. Its translation: CASSLLGGTGNTIYF.

J is TRBJ1-1 and V is TRBV4-1; D is ambiguous. V gave up 1 base and J gave up 2 bases, with 11 bases separating them. The CDR3 runs to 15 residues. Germline V lookup: CDR1 MGHRA, CDR2 YSYEKL. The CDR3 sequence: CASSQGWAGNTEAFF. Written as DNA, the CDR3 is TGCGCCAGCAGCCAAGGGTGGGCGGGTAACACTGAAGCTTTCTTT.

The chain is built from TRBV24-1 and TRBJ2-2; 7 bases match TRBD1. V shed 5 bases, J shed 2 bases, and the junction held 7 bases outside the gene matches. CDR1 is KGHDR, CDR2 SFDVKD, per germline. The CDR3 covers 16 residues. DNA for the CDR3: TGTGCCACCAGTGCCCTGGGACAGCAAAACACCGGGGAGCTGTTTTTT. Its protein product is CATSALGQQNTGELFF.

V and J are TRBV5-4 and TRBJ2-1, with 8 bases lining up with TRBD1. From germline, CDR1 is SGHNT and CDR2 YYREEE (reference sequence). The CDR3 runs 15 residues. J lost 6 bases, V lost 4 bases, and 9 bases had no gene match. CDR3 in amino acids: CASSIDRGHRNEQFF. The CDR3 coding sequence is TGTGCCAGCAGCATTGACAGGGGACATCGCAATGAGCAGTTCTTC.

The rearrangement links TRBV19 to TRBJ1-2, with D possibly being TRBD1 (5 bases). This CDR3 region has 15 residues. V lost 6 bases and J 0 bases, leaving 14 bases between the germline ends. Germline CDR1 reads LNHDA; CDR2 reads SQIVND (reference sequence). CDR3 protein: CASSIGDFTNYGYTF. The CDR3 coding sequence is TGTGCCAGTAGCATCGGGGACTTTACTAACTATGGCTACACCTTC.

The chain uses TRBV4-2 and TRBJ2-2, with TRBD2 matching over 10 bases. Germline CDR1 LGHNA, CDR2 YNFKEQ. V lost 0 bases, J lost 7 bases, and 8 bases stayed unmatched. The CDR3 contains 17 residues. CDR3 coding DNA: TGTGCCAGCAGCCAAGATCCAGCGGGAGGGCCCCGCGGGGAGCTGTTTTTT. Translating gives CASSQDPAGGPRGELFF.

J is TRBJ1-3 and V is TRBV24-1; D gene uncertain. Per germline, CDR1 KGHDR and CDR2 SFDVKD. With 0 bases removed from V and 0 bases from J, the gap between germline ends came to 5 bases. CDR3 length: 15 amino acids. The CDR3 loop reads CATSDLPFSGNTIYF. The CDR3 DNA sequence: TGTGCCACCAGTGATTTGCCCTTCTCTGGAAACACCATATATTTT.

V is TRBV12-3 or TRBV12-4 and J is TRBJ2-5, with 9 nucleotides matching TRBD1. The V segment lost 8 bases and the J segment 5 bases; nucleotides outside the gene matches: 6. The CDR3 spans 13 residues. CDR3 in amino acids: CASAGGTGETQYF. The DNA of the CDR3 is TGTGCCAGCGCCGGGGGGACAGGGGAGACCCAGTACTTC.

This chain connects TRBV5-5 to TRBJ2-6, with 10 nucleotides matching TRBD1. The germline V gene encodes CDR1 SGHKS and CDR2 YYEKEE (reference sequence). The V gene end was trimmed by 4 bases and the J gene end by 11 bases; junction bases not matched to a gene: 12. The CDR3 has 16 amino acids. The CDR3 DNA follows: TGTGCCAGCAGCCTACCGGGACAGGGGAATAAACACGTCCTGACTTTC. Amino acid sequence: CASSLPGQGNKHVLTF. Complete variable domain (other parts from reference TRBV5-5 and TRBJ2-6): DAGVTQSPTHLIKTRGQQVTLRCSPISGHKSVSWYQQVLGQGPQFIFQYYEKEERGRGNFPDRFSARQFPNYSSELNVNALLLGDSALYLCASSLPGQGNKHVLTFGAGSRLTVL.

This sequence joins TRBV19 and TRBJ2-4; 7 positions match TRBD1. Germline CDR1 LNHDA, CDR2 SQIVND (reference sequence). V lost 4 bases, J lost 9 bases, and 12 bases stayed unmatched. The length of the CDR3 is 15 residues. This CDR3 is CASSTQFDRVRIQYF. The CDR3 bases are TGTGCCAGTAGTACCCAATTCGACAGGGTTCGCATTCAGTACTTC.

The J gene is TRBJ1-2, the V gene TRBV25-1; 9 bases fit TRBD1. The CDR3 consists of 14 residues. Germline CDR1 and CDR2: MGHDK and SYGVNS. With 1 base clipped from V and 9 bases from J, the junction kept 6 bases outside the gene matches. The CDR3 nucleotides are TGTGCCAGCAGTGAATCGGGGGACAGGGTTAGCTACACCTTC. This codes for CASSESGDRVSYTF.

The genes are TRBV2 and TRBJ2-3; the D gene is possibly TRBD2 (5 bases). This CDR3 is 14 amino acids long. V lost 10 bases, J lost 1 base, and 15 bases lay in between. Germline V gene sequence: CDR1 SNHLY, CDR2 FYNNEI. The CDR3 DNA follows: TGTGCCATGCCGCGACCCGGGGGCACAGATACGCAGTATTTT. The encoded protein is CAMPRPGGTDTQYF.

There are a few counts of this clone. The chain joins TRBV11-2 to TRBJ2-1; 9 nucleotides line up with TRBD2. In germline, CDR1 is SGHAT, CDR2 FQNNGV. The CDR3 spans 19 residues. The V segment lost 0 bases and the J segment 0 bases; nucleotides outside the gene matches: 9. The CDR3 protein is CASSLDSLAGRSSYNEQFF. The CDR3 nucleotides are TGTGCCAGCAGCTTAGATTCGCTAGCGGGACGGAGCTCCTACAATGAGCAGTTCTTC.

This chain links TRBV5-6 with TRBJ1-2, with TRBD1 identical over 7 bases. The ends lost 6 bases at V and 3 bases at J; junction bases unmatched: 8. The CDR3 is 14 residues long. Germline CDR1 is SGHDT and CDR2 is YYEEEE. CDR3 region: CASILQGSYYGYTF. The DNA for the CDR3 is TGTGCCAGCATCCTACAGGGGTCGTACTATGGCTACACCTTC.

The CDR3 protein is CAWSVVASTHRETQYF. The DNA for the CDR3 is TGTGCCTGGAGTGTAGTGGCTAGCACTCACCGAGAGACCCAGTACTTC. The chain is built from TRBV30 and TRBJ2-5; D may be TRBD2 (5 bases). The CDR3 totals 16 residues. Germline lookup yields CDR1 GTSNPN and CDR2 SVGIG (reference sequence). V lost 0 bases, J lost 4 bases, and 18 bases lay in between.

The chain employs TRBV4-3 and TRBJ1-1; 7 bases fit TRBD1. CDR1 is LGHNA and CDR2 is YSLEER in the germline V gene. This CDR3 spans 15 amino acids. The V and J ends lost 0 bases and 4 bases, in that order; junction bases with no gene match: 5. For the CDR3, the DNA is TGCGCCAGCAGCCAAGATTTCTCAGGGGGCACTGAAGCTTTCTTT. Protein product: CASSQDFSGGTEAFF.

The count of this clone is one. The V gene is TRBV6-4, the J gene TRBJ2-7, with D unresolved. The CDR3 runs to 12 residues. The germline V gene encodes CDR1 MRHNA and CDR2 SNTAGT. The V gene lost 5 bases and the J gene lost 1 base, with 6 bases spanning the gap. CDR3 residues: CASSFLSYEQYF. CDR3 in DNA: TGTGCCAGCAGTTTTCTGTCCTACGAGCAGTACTTC.

The rearrangement links TRBV10-3 to TRBJ2-7; 11 bases align to TRBD1. Germline V gives CDR1 ENHRY, CDR2 SYGVKD. Losses at the gene ends were 1 base for V and 3 bases for J; bases not matched to a gene: 2. CDR3 length: 15 amino acids. CDR3 sequence: CAISEYGTGGYEQYF. CDR3 in DNA: TGTGCCATCAGTGAGTACGGGACAGGGGGCTACGAGCAGTACTTC.